The 6 T cell receptor beta chains given below trace back to one sample, sequenced in a study of vaccination and CD4 T cells after COVID-19. The treatment is: roughly 11-day PBMC culture with coronavirus spike peptide pools or control peptides (ViraFEST assay). Their antigens are not known. Sequenced with the Oncomine TCR Beta short-read assay was DNA taken from cultured CD4+ T cells. TCRdb analysed the PCR reads with MiXCR anew, one entry per CDR3 protein. The sample contains around 20,000 distinct CDR3 sequences, 38% of which appear only once. The input for sequencing was CD4+ T cells from blood, cultured in vitro, taken before SARS-CoV-2 vaccination. These receptors were taken from a human donor who received a COVID-19 vaccine.

The chain carries TRBV11-3 and TRBJ1-1; D is unresolved. Germline V CDR1 and CDR2: SGHNT, YENEEA. This CDR3 comprises 13 residues. Trimming took 0 bases from V and 2 from J, leaving 4 bases between them. CDR3 coding DNA: TGTGCCAGCAGCTTAGATTTAAACACTGAAGCTTTCTTT. It translates to CASSLDLNTEAFF.

V gene TRBV19 combines with J gene TRBJ1-5, with D possibly being TRBD1 (5 bases). There are 14 residues in the CDR3. CDR1 and CDR2 from the germline V gene are LNHDA and SQIVND (reference sequence). The ends were cut back, 4 bases at V and 4 bases at J, with 11 bases in the middle. As DNA, the CDR3 is TGTGCCAGTAGTAGTGGGGCAGCTAATCAGCCCCAGCATTTT. It is translated as CASSSGAANQPQHF.

The chain recombines TRBV14 with TRBJ1-2, with a possible D match to TRBD1 (5 bases). This CDR3 is 15 amino acids long. Germline CDR1 SGHDN, CDR2 FVKESK. Trimming left V 4 bases short and J 7 bases short, with 19 bases between. CDR3 sequence: CASSPTPGLRGGYTF. The CDR3 coding sequence is TGTGCCAGCAGCCCGACTCCGGGACTGAGGGGTGGCTACACCTTC.

V and J are TRBV24-1 and TRBJ1-1, with D possibly being TRBD1 (5 bases). The CDR3 covers 14 residues. Germline CDR1 reads KGHDR; CDR2 reads SFDVKD. Trimming removed 4 bases at V and 4 bases at J, with 12 bases between. The CDR3 coding sequence is TGTGCCACCAGTGACCCCTCAGGGAGCACTGAAGCTTTCTTT. Translated, it gives CATSDPSGSTEAFF.

The rearrangement joins TRBV19 to TRBJ1-1; D is unresolved. CDR1 and CDR2 from the germline V gene are LNHDA and SQIVND (reference sequence). The germline V and J ends were trimmed by 6 bases and 0 bases, with 20 bases remaining between them. This CDR3 is 17 amino acids long. CDR3 loop: CASRGTLLRELNTEAFF. Here the CDR3 DNA reads TGTGCCAGTAGAGGAACGCTCTTACGTGAACTGAACACTGAAGCTTTCTTT.

The V and J genes are TRBV12-3 or TRBV12-4 and TRBJ1-5; no firm D call. Trimming took off 5 bases at V and 4 bases at J, with 15 bases between the two ends. The length of the CDR3 is 15 residues. The CDR3 loop reads CASSDNRATNQPQHF. The CDR3 DNA sequence: TGTGCCAGCAGTGATAACCGGGCCACTAATCAGCCCCAGCATTTT.